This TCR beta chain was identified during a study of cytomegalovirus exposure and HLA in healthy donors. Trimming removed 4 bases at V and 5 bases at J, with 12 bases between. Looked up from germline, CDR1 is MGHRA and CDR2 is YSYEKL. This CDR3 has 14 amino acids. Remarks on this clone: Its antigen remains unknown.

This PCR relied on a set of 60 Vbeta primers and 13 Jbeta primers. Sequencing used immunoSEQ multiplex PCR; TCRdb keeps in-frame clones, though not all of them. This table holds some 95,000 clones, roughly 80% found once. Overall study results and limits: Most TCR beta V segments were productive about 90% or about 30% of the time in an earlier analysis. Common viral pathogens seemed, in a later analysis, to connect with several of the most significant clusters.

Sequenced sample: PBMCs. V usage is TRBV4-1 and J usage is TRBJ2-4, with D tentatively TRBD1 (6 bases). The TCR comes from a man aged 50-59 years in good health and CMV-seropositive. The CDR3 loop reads CASSPGQFQNIQYF. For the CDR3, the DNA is TGCGCCAGCAGCCCCGGACAGTTCCAAAACATTCAGTACTTC.